This entry is about one T cell receptor (beta chain). The data were obtained in a study of CD8 T cells in Susac syndrome. CDR1 and CDR2 (germline): SGHRS, YFSETQ. This CDR3 contains 18 residues. The ends lost 1 base at V and 0 bases at J; junction bases unmatched: 7. Negative isolation was applied to CD8+ and CD4+ T cells, and FACS enrichment was applied to TEMRA cells. After extraction with the RNeasy kit, about 0.5 to 1 ug of the RNA was reverse transcribed using random hexamers. An immunoSEQ multiplex PCR generated amplified TCR beta CDR3 products spanning 54 Vbeta and 13 Jbeta. TCRdb fed the immunoSEQ multiplex PCR reads into MiXCR, producing one record per CDR3 protein. The sample shows hundreds of thousands of distinct CDR3 sequences, 80% to 95% of them seen only once.

The source is a human donor with multiple sclerosis. The chain uses TRBV5-1 and TRBJ2-2, with TRBD1 matching over 9 bases. The specimen was CD4+ T cells from PBMCs. Written as DNA, the CDR3 is TGCGCCAGCAGCTTGACCGGGACAGGGCCAGCGAACACCGGGGAGCTGTTTTTT. This codes for CASSLTGTGPANTGELFF.